The 28 T cell receptor beta chains below were found in one sample sequenced in a study of identical twins. TCRdb redid the calling of the 5' RACE reads with MiXCR, one entry per CDR3 protein. The sample carries 420,000 or so distinct CDR3 sequences, 18% recorded once. Input material: naive T cells sorted from blood. These receptor sequences come from a man aged 50-60 years in good health.

V is TRBV10-3 and J is TRBJ1-1; the D gene is possibly TRBD1 (6 bases). The V and J ends lost 6 bases and 3 bases respectively, with 20 bases between them. This CDR3 is 16 amino acids long. From germline, CDR1 is ENHRY and CDR2 SYGVKD. CDR3 loop: CAIRRVRGALDTEAFF. Here the CDR3 DNA reads TGTGCCATCAGGCGAGTTCGGGGGGCGTTGGACACTGAAGCTTTCTTT.

This clonotype was seen repeatedly, ten times or more. The chain uses TRBV12-3 or TRBV12-4 and TRBJ1-2; D ambiguous. CDR3 size: 14 residues. Trimming removed 2 bases at V and 4 bases at J, with 11 bases between. The DNA for the CDR3 is TGTGCCAGCAGTTTATCTCCAAGAAGCTATGGCTACACCTTC. Translation gives CASSLSPRSYGYTF.

This clonotype has ten or more counts. The gene calls are TRBV3-1 and TRBJ1-1, with D possibly matching TRBD1 (5 bases). The CDR3 spans 12 residues. The V and J ends lost 5 bases and 11 bases respectively, with 15 bases between them. CDR1 is LGHDT and CDR2 is YNNKEL in the germline V gene (reference sequence). CDR3 in DNA: TGTGCCAGCAGCGTCGCTGGGGGTACGGCTTTCTTT. Protein product: CASSVAGGTAFF.

The chain links TRBV5-1 to TRBJ2-2; D may correspond to TRBD1 or TRBD2 (5 bases each). There are 14 residues in the CDR3. V was clipped by 3 bases and J by 5 bases, with 11 bases between them. Germline V gene sequence: CDR1 SGHRS, CDR2 YFSETQ. CDR3 protein: CASSYDGGTGELFF. The CDR3 DNA is TGCGCCAGCAGCTACGATGGGGGAACCGGGGAGCTGTTTTTT.

This clonotype was seen at least ten times. The chain combines TRBV4-2 with TRBJ1-2; TRBD1 aligns across 7 bases. This CDR3 spans 16 amino acids. V trimming: 3 bases; J trimming: 8 bases; junction bases outside the gene matches: 15. Germline CDR1 reads LGHNA; CDR2 reads YNFKEQ. CDR3 residues: CASSHESTGRVGGYTF. In nucleotides, the CDR3 is TGTGCCAGCAGCCATGAGTCGACAGGGCGCGTTGGGGGCTACACCTTC.

The chain combines TRBV7-6 with TRBJ2-2, with a tentative D call TRBD1 (6 bases). The CDR3 is made up of 16 amino acids. Between the trimmed V and J ends, which lost 7 bases and 8 bases, there was a span of 23 bases. Germline V lookup: CDR1 SGHVS, CDR2 FNYEAQ. CDR3 in amino acids: CASTPIRQGISGELFF. The CDR3 coding sequence is TGTGCCAGCACCCCCATCAGGCAGGGGATATCGGGGGAGCTGTTTTTT.

This clonotype was recorded at least ten times. J is TRBJ2-5 and V is TRBV12-3 or TRBV12-4; 8 bases fit TRBD2. V lost 2 bases, J lost 5 bases, and 7 bases stayed unmatched. The CDR3 extends over 15 amino acids. CDR3 residues: CASSLTGGLRETQYF. The CDR3, as DNA: TGTGCCAGCAGTTTAACGGGGGGGCTAAGGGAGACCCAGTACTTC.

This clonotype was seen ten or more times. The rearrangement uses TRBV12-3 or TRBV12-4 and TRBJ1-4; the D is unclear. V gave up 5 bases and J gave up 2 bases, with 9 bases separating them. There are 14 residues in the CDR3. CDR3 loop: CASSLVSTNEKLFF. In DNA form, the CDR3 reads TGTGCCAGCAGTCTTGTCTCGACTAATGAAAAACTGTTTTTT.

There are many counts of this clonotype. J is TRBJ2-2 and V is TRBV4-2, with a weak D call TRBD2 (6 bases). The CDR3 sequence is 14 residues long. V dropped 1 base and J dropped 6 bases, with 9 bases sitting between them. Germline loops: CDR1 LGHNA, CDR2 YNFKEQ. The CDR3 spells CASSQALAPGELFF. DNA of the CDR3: TGTGCCAGCAGCCAAGCACTAGCTCCCGGGGAGCTGTTTTTT.

This clonotype was seen repeatedly, ten times or more. The chain has TRBV27 and TRBJ2-5; D possibly corresponds to TRBD2 (7 bases). The CDR3 runs to 16 residues. Trimming took 3 bases from V and 4 from J, leaving 18 bases between them. Germline lookup yields CDR1 MNHEY and CDR2 SMNVEV (reference sequence). The CDR3 sequence: CASSLSSWGGRETQYF. CDR3 sequence (DNA): TGTGCCAGCAGTTTGTCTTCGTGGGGGGGCCGAGAGACCCAGTACTTC.

This clonotype was observed a handful of times. This sequence joins TRBV9 and TRBJ2-2; D remains unclear. This CDR3 is 13 amino acids long. Germline assignment: CDR1 SGDLS and CDR2 YYNGEE. V lost 5 bases to trimming and J lost 9 bases, with 14 bases between them. CDR3 coding DNA: TGTGCCAGCAGAGACGACCGGAGCCGGGAGCTGTTTTTT. Its translation is CASRDDRSRELFF.

The chain joins TRBV27 to TRBJ2-7, with D maybe TRBD2 (5 bases). Trimming took 2 bases from V and 6 from J, leaving 17 bases between them. CDR1 is MNHEY and CDR2 is SMNVEV in the germline V gene (reference sequence). The CDR3 extends over 15 amino acids. CDR3 bases: TGTGCCAGCAGTTTAGTAGTGGGAGACGGTCGCGAGCAGTACTTC. This translates into CASSLVVGDGREQYF.

This clonotype has just a few counts. V is TRBV20-1 and J is TRBJ2-7, with D possibly TRBD2 on 7 matching bases. CDR1 and CDR2 from the germline V gene are DFQATT and SNEGSKA (reference sequence). The CDR3 loop spans 14 amino acids. V was clipped by 4 bases and J by 2 bases, with 15 bases between them. In DNA, the CDR3 is TGCAGTGCTAATGGCGGGGGCGACACCTACGAGCAGTACTTC. Protein sequence: CSANGGGDTYEQYF.

Only a few counts were recorded for this clonotype. V usage is TRBV9 and J usage is TRBJ2-7, with 12 nucleotides matching TRBD1. The CDR3 extends over 15 amino acids. The V gene end was trimmed by 2 bases and the J gene end by 7 bases; junction bases not matched to a gene: 7. Germline lookup yields CDR1 SGDLS and CDR2 YYNGEE. The CDR3 loop is CASSVSGTGGDEQYF. The CDR3 region has the DNA TGTGCCAGCAGCGTGTCGGGGACAGGGGGCGATGAGCAGTACTTC.

The V call is TRBV4-3, the J call TRBJ2-4, with no clear D. Per the germline V gene, CDR1 is LGHNA and CDR2 is YSLEER. CDR3 size: 17 residues. V lost 0 bases, J lost 0 bases, and 12 bases lay in between. The CDR3 bases are TGCGCCAGCAGCCAAGAGAGGACCCTTCTAGCCAAAAACATTCAGTACTTC. Its translation: CASSQERTLLAKNIQYF.

V gene TRBV5-1 combines with J gene TRBJ2-2; TRBD1 aligns across 9 bases. The CDR3 is 16 residues long. The germline gives CDR1 SGHRS, CDR2 YFSETQ. Trimming removed 4 bases from V and 4 bases from J; junction bases left unmatched: 8. CDR3 residues: CASSLNRGPVTGELFF. The CDR3 DNA sequence: TGCGCCAGCAGCCTAAACAGGGGGCCGGTCACCGGGGAGCTGTTTTTT.

This clonotype showed up just a few times. The J gene is TRBJ2-7, the V gene TRBV12-3 or TRBV12-4, with 11 bases lining up with TRBD2. The CDR3 covers 19 residues. V gave up 5 bases and J gave up 6 bases; unmatched junction bases: 21. The CDR3 DNA reads as TGTGCCAGCAGTACCAAATCCCCCACCCTAGCGGGAGGTATGGGCGAGCAGTACTTC. Residues: CASSTKSPTLAGGMGEQYF.

This clonotype was seen ten or more times. The V and J genes are TRBV4-1 and TRBJ2-1; TRBD2 agrees at 15 bases. The V and J ends lost 3 bases and 3 bases, in that order; junction bases with no gene match: 9. CDR1 and CDR2 from the germline V gene are MGHRA and YSYEKL. The CDR3 covers 19 residues. For the CDR3, the DNA is TGCGCCAGCAGCCAGACCTGGACTAGCGGGGGGGCCCACTACAATGAGCAGTTCTTC. Its protein is CASSQTWTSGGAHYNEQFF.

The gene calls are TRBV5-1 and TRBJ2-1; 10 nucleotides agree with TRBD1. CDR1 and CDR2 (germline): SGHRS, YFSETQ. This CDR3 is 15 amino acids long. J gave up 6 bases and V 4 bases, and 7 bases lay outside the gene matches. CDR3 nucleotides: TGCGCCAGCAGCATCCGGGACAGGGGAACCAATGAGCAGTTCTTC. Translated: CASSIRDRGTNEQFF.

The chain couples TRBV15 to TRBJ1-6, with D tentatively TRBD1 (6 bases). The CDR3 runs 15 residues. V lost 2 bases, J lost 6 bases, and 11 bases lay in between. Per the germline V gene, CDR1 is LNHNV and CDR2 is YYDKDF (reference sequence). The CDR3 DNA is TGTGCCACCAGCAGATCGGGACACCGTAATTCACCCCTCCACTTT. Its translation: CATSRSGHRNSPLHF.

This clonotype was picked up many times. The chain links TRBV20-1 to TRBJ2-3; maybe TRBD2 (6 bases). The CDR3 is made up of 16 amino acids. Germline values: CDR1 DFQATT, CDR2 SNEGSKA (reference sequence). Trimming pared 0 bases from V and 2 bases from J, leaving 15 bases between. DNA for the CDR3: TGCAGTGCTAGAGATTTGCTAGCGACTCACACAGATACGCAGTATTTT. Translated, it gives CSARDLLATHTDTQYF.

The chain couples TRBV20-1 to TRBJ1-3; the D gene is possibly TRBD1 (5 bases). Trimming took off 0 bases at V and 2 bases at J, with 8 bases between the two ends. This CDR3 is 14 amino acids long. Germline CDR1 DFQATT, CDR2 SNEGSKA (reference sequence). CDR3 sequence: CSAREPGTGNTIYF. CDR3 bases: TGCAGTGCTAGAGAGCCAGGGACTGGAAACACCATATATTTT.

The CDR3 DNA is TGTGCCACCAAAGGACAGGGATCTGGAAACACCATATATTTT. As protein: CATKGQGSGNTIYF. This chain joins TRBV15 and TRBJ1-3; TRBD1 matches 8 bases. Per the germline V gene, CDR1 is LNHNV and CDR2 is YYDKDF (reference sequence). The CDR3 has 14 amino acids. V gave up 7 bases and J gave up 1 base; unmatched junction bases: 3.

This clonotype was seen only a few times. This sequence joins TRBV6-2 or TRBV6-3 and TRBJ2-7; 7 bases fit TRBD1. Germline lookup yields CDR1 MNHEY and CDR2 SVGEGT. The CDR3 totals 13 residues. V trimming: 6 bases; J trimming: 5 bases; junction bases outside the gene matches: 7. DNA of the CDR3: TGTGCCAGCAGGAGACAGGGTCCCAACGAGCAGTACTTC. It is translated as CASRRQGPNEQYF.

Only a few counts were recorded for this clonotype. This chain joins TRBV20-1 and TRBJ2-1; 7 bases line up with TRBD1. V was pared by 5 bases and J by 6 bases, with 13 bases of the junction left unmatched. The CDR3 totals 15 residues. The germline gives CDR1 DFQATT, CDR2 SNEGSKA (reference sequence). The CDR3 here is CSAYSSGTAINEQFF. In nucleotides, the CDR3 is TGCAGTGCTTATTCCTCCGGGACAGCAATCAATGAGCAGTTCTTC.

The sample holds many counts of this clonotype. The germline gene is not matched at one end of the junction; a read error may be the cause. V and J are TRBV7-2 and TRBJ2-1; no firm D call. This CDR3 spans 13 amino acids. Per the germline V gene, CDR1 is SGHTA and CDR2 is FQGNSA. The CDR3 region is CASSLASYNEQFF. CDR3 in DNA: TGTGCCAGCAGTTTAGCCTCCTACAATGAGCAGTTCTTC.

This clonotype was seen many times. V is TRBV7-9 and J is TRBJ2-7; possibly TRBD2 for D (7 bases). The germline V and J ends were trimmed by 5 bases and 5 bases, with 16 bases remaining between them. CDR1 and CDR2 (germline): SEHNR, FQNEAQ (reference sequence). This CDR3 is built from 14 residues. The CDR3 region is CASSLIQGGHEQYF. The CDR3, as DNA: TGTGCCAGCAGCCTAATACAGGGAGGGCACGAGCAGTACTTC.

There are a few counts of this clonotype. The V and J genes are TRBV6-2 or TRBV6-3 and TRBJ2-6; D unresolved. V was trimmed by 5 bases and J by 1 base, leaving 6 bases between them. CDR1 and CDR2 (germline): MNHEY, SVGEGT. The CDR3 extends over 14 amino acids. CDR3 loop: CASSLPSGANVLTF. DNA for the CDR3: TGTGCCAGCAGTCTCCCGTCTGGGGCCAACGTCCTGACTTTC.